A selection of T cell receptor beta chains follows, all from one sample in a study of blood T cell repertoires in COVID-19. Profiled with immunoSEQ multiplex PCR; TCRdb holds only in-frame clones, not every one. The table lists fewer than 300,000 clones, 85% of them singletons. Sequencing was done on a sample of peripheral blood. The receptors were gathered from a human donor in a cohort sampled during active COVID-19. The CDR3 runs from the conserved cysteine through the conserved F or W. D genes are given only for firm matches. Only part of the rows carry a size: once, few, many, or a class if the clone is expanded.

v_gene	d_gene	abundance	j_gene	CDR3nt	CDR3aa
TRBV12-3/TRBV12-4	NA	NA	TRBJ2-1	TGTGCCAGCAGCGACGGTTCTAGCGTGCGGTTCTTC	CASSDGSSVRFF
TRBV28	NA	NA	TRBJ2-7	TGTGCCAGCACCAAAGAGACAGTTTCCTACGAGCAGTACTTC	CASTKETVSYEQYF
TRBV28	TRBD1	NA	TRBJ1-5	TGTGCCAGCAGTTTCGGACAGGGGTTTCATAGCAATCAGCCCCAGCATTTT	CASSFGQGFHSNQPQHF
TRBV4-3	NA	NA	TRBJ1-3	TGCGCCAGCAGCCAAGGGGAGGGCTCTGGAAACACCATATATTTT	CASSQGEGSGNTIYF
TRBV18	NA	many	TRBJ2-6	TGTGCCACCAAACCGGGGGATTCTGGGGCCAACGTCCTGACTTTC	CATKPGDSGANVLTF
TRBV6-5	NA	NA	TRBJ2-2	TGTGCCAGCCGCGGACATGAGAACACCGGGGAGCTGTTTTTT	CASRGHENTGELFF
TRBV28	TRBD2	NA	TRBJ2-1	TGTGCCAGCAGTTTCCTAGCGGAGTCGAAGGTCTTC	CASSFLAESKVF
TRBV9	NA	few	TRBJ1-5	TGTGCCAGCAGCGCGACAGGACAGAATCAGCCCCAGCATTTT	CASSATGQNQPQHF
TRBV5-8	NA	NA	TRBJ2-1	TGTGCCAGCCGGAGACTTCACCCCGACAATGAGCAGTTCTTC	CASRRLHPDNEQFF
TRBV21-1	NA	NA	TRBJ2-7	TGTGCCAGCAGCCCAGAGACTAGCGGTCCCTACGAGCAGTACTTC	CASSPETSGPYEQYF
TRBV10-1	TRBD1	NA	TRBJ2-1	TGCGCCACCCTCCGGGACAGTTTCAATGAGCAGTTCTTC	CATLRDSFNEQFF
TRBV7-9	NA	NA	TRBJ1-3	TGTGCCAGCCACTCTGGAAACACCATATATTTT	CASHSGNTIYF
TRBV15	NA	NA	TRBJ2-1	TGTGCCACCAGCAGTCTGGGAATGGGACTCGATGAGCAGTTCTTC	CATSSLGMGLDEQFF
TRBV24-1	TRBD2	NA	TRBJ2-7	TGTGCCACCAAAAAGAAGGCGGGAGGAACTTACGAGCAGTACTTC	CATKKKAGGTYEQYF
TRBV7-9	NA	few	TRBJ2-7	TGTGCCAGCAGCGTTTGGACTACCACCTACGAGCAGTACTTC	CASSVWTTTYEQYF
TRBV2	TRBD1	NA	TRBJ2-1	TGTGCCAGCAGGGGATTACAGGGGCTTGGGGGCAATGAGCAGTTCTTC	CASRGLQGLGGNEQFF
TRBV29-1	NA	NA	TRBJ1-6	TGCAGCCCCCCCCGAGTAGAGGGAAATTCACCCCTCCACTTT	CSPPRVEGNSPLHF
TRBV6-6	NA	few	TRBJ1-1	TGTGCCAGCAGTCAAGGACAGCCGAACACTGAAGCTTTCTTT	CASSQGQPNTEAFF
TRBV13	NA	NA	TRBJ2-5	TGTGCCAGCAGCTTAGAGGCAGGGCCCTACCAAGAGACCCAGTACTTC	CASSLEAGPYQETQYF
TRBV5-1	TRBD2	NA	TRBJ2-1	TGCGCCACCGCGACTAGCGCCCCACCAAATGAGCAGTTCTTC	CATATSAPPNEQFF
TRBV2	TRBD2	NA	TRBJ2-5	TGTGCCAGCAGTGGCACTAGCGGGAGAGAGACCCAGTACTTC	CASSGTSGRETQYF
TRBV4-1	NA	few	TRBJ2-7	TGCGCCAGCAGCCAACAGGGGGGGAGCGGGAGTTTCAAGCAGTACTTC	CASSQQGGSGSFKQYF
TRBV19	NA	NA	TRBJ1-1	TGTGCCAGTAGCTATCAGGACACTGAAGCTTTCTTT	CASSYQDTEAFF
TRBV24-1	TRBD2	NA	TRBJ2-3	TGTGCCACCAGTGGCACACTAGCGGGAGTGCGCACAGATACGCAGTATTTT	CATSGTLAGVRTDTQYF
TRBV5-4	TRBD1	NA	TRBJ1-4	TGTGCCAGCAGCGGACAGGGAACTAATGAAAAACTGTTTTTT	CASSGQGTNEKLFF
TRBV5-1	TRBD2	NA	TRBJ2-1	TGCGCCAGCAGCCTAAGGGGCCTTAAGTTCGGGACTAGTCACAATGAGCAGTTCTTC	CASSLRGLKFGTSHNEQFF
TRBV4-1	NA	NA	TRBJ2-5	TGCGCCAGCAGCCAAGGAGGGGGGACGGGAGGCTACCAAGAGACCCAGTACTTC	CASSQGGGTGGYQETQYF
TRBV5-1	TRBD1	NA	TRBJ1-3	TGCGCCAGCAGGGGACAGACAAGCTCTGGAAACACCATATATTTT	CASRGQTSSGNTIYF
TRBV18	NA	NA	TRBJ2-3	TGTGCCAGCTCTCGCCCGGGCACAGATACGCAGTATTTT	CASSRPGTDTQYF
TRBV2	TRBD2	NA	TRBJ2-5	TGTGCCAGCAGTTCCAGCGGGAGGGCCGAGACCCAGTACTTC	CASSSSGRAETQYF
TRBV27	TRBD2	NA	TRBJ2-7	TGTGCCAGCAGTTTAAGGAGGGGACTAGCGGGAGGGAGCCTCTCCTACGAGCAGTACTTC	CASSLRRGLAGGSLSYEQYF
TRBV3-1/TRBV3-2	NA	few	TRBJ1-4	TGTGCCAGCAGCCAAAAGATCGGGACTCAGGTGTTTTTT	CASSQKIGTQVFF
TRBV2	TRBD2	once	TRBJ2-1	TGTGCCAGCAGTTCGGGGCTAGCGGGGGTGCAGTTCTTC	CASSSGLAGVQFF
TRBV4-3	TRBD2	few	TRBJ2-5	TGCGCCAGCAGCCAGGGCCCAGTAGCGGGGAAAGAGACCCAGTACTTC	CASSQGPVAGKETQYF
TRBV28	NA	NA	TRBJ1-6	TGTGCCAGCAGTGTACAGGGAAACTATAATTCACCCCTCCACTTT	CASSVQGNYNSPLHF
TRBV21-1	NA	NA	TRBJ2-1	TGTGCCAGCAGCAAAAAGGGCGTGTCGGGACTAGCGGGGGACAATGAGCAGTTCTTC	CASSKKGVSGLAGDNEQFF
TRBV18	TRBD2	NA	TRBJ2-7	TGTGCCAGCTCACCTCGACTAGCTGACGAGCAGTACTTC	CASSPRLADEQYF
TRBV6-2/TRBV6-3	TRBD2	NA	TRBJ2-1	TGTGCCAGCAGTTACGGAGCGGGAGTCAGGTATGAGCAGTTCTTC	CASSYGAGVRYEQFF